Detailed here is one TCR beta chain. Arm-PCR with iRepertoire HTBI primers amplified the CDR3 regions for these TCR beta libraries. In the authors' workflow: Gene usage covered around 62 TRBV and some 13 TRBJ segments. Using its own MiXCR run on the multiplex PCR reads, TCRdb lists one record per CDR3 protein. TCRdb's processing, not the study's, gives the V and J calls here. Of some 340,000 distinct CDR3 sequences listed, approximately 12% are singletons. This sample was included in a study of regulatory T cells in long-lasting Graves disease. The time point here: newly diagnosed GD, antithyroid drugs for less than 3 months. After RNA was extracted from PBMCs, the TCR library was made from it. This CDR3 is 16 amino acids long. Germline lookup yields CDR1 LGHNA and CDR2 YNFKEQ. The V gene lost 3 bases and the J gene lost 4 bases, with 16 bases spanning the gap. The sample was also reused in another study, on T cells in Graves' hyperthyroidism and ophthalmopathy. In that study: Patients were excluded for uncontrolled infection, other autoimmune disease, pregnancy or lactation. First-round RT-PCR with HTBI primers amplified the TCR CDR3 region.

V is TRBV4-2 and J is TRBJ1-5; weak D call: TRBD1 (5 bases). This clonotype was sampled from a woman in her late teens or twenties with Graves disease. The specimen was peripheral blood mononuclear cells (PBMCs), collected at new diagnosis, from a patient treated with antithyroid drugs. For the CDR3, the DNA is TGTGCCAGCAGCCACAAACTACTTGGGGGGAATCAGCCCCAGCATTTT. This codes for CASSHKLLGGNQPQHF.